Included here is one TCR beta chain sequence, with context. The target antigen is unknown. 60 Vbeta and 13 Jbeta primers were used in PCR. Repertoires were generated with immunoSEQ multiplex PCR, while TCRdb's copy carries only in-frame clones and drops some. The table has about 130,000 clones, around 75% seen once. This record comes from a study of cytomegalovirus exposure and HLA in healthy donors. Whole-study findings and limits: The presence/absence work took it that sequencing depth was about the same across donors.

Source material: PBMCs. This clonotype originated in a woman aged 45-65 years in good health and CMV-seronegative.

The CDR3 loop is CASSPSASGASLFF. In DNA, the CDR3 is TGCGCCAGCAGCCCATCTGCCAGCGGAGCAAGCCTGTTCTTC. The chain employs TRBV4-3 and TRBJ2-1, with D possibly being TRBD2 (5 bases). V lost 4 bases to trimming and J lost 15 bases, with 22 bases between them. CDR3 size: 14 residues. The germline gives CDR1 LGHNA, CDR2 YSLEER.